Listed below are T cell receptor beta chains from one sample, sequenced in a study of control samples from healthy donors and cancer patients. Assay used: immunoSEQ multiplex PCR; TCRdb lists only in-frame clones, some missing. The repertoire consists of about 100,000 clones, with more than 85% occurring once and the leading ten covering under 20%. Sequenced input: blood. These receptors all come from a woman between 50 and 59 years old in good health. Both conserved end residues are trimmed from each CDR3. Each record gives: J gene, V gene, CDR3 protein.

TRBJ2-5 | TRBV2 | ASSGNTGGETQY
TRBJ2-5 | TRBV7-2 | ASSSSSGQSSETQY
TRBJ1-1 | TRBV5-6 | ASSLVSGDPNTEAF
TRBJ2-4 | TRBV30 | AWSEGLPGVAKNIQY
TRBJ1-2 | TRBV27 | ASSPLSGYGYT
TRBJ1-1 | TRBV3-1/TRBV3-2 | ASRTTGSDEAF
TRBJ2-1 | TRBV18 | ASSPQRDVYNEQF
TRBJ2-5 | TRBV9 | ASSVEGGGSKTQY
TRBJ1-5 | TRBV6-6 | ASSPDEPGRRGQPQH
TRBJ1-2 | TRBV5-1 | ASSLGQGARSGYT